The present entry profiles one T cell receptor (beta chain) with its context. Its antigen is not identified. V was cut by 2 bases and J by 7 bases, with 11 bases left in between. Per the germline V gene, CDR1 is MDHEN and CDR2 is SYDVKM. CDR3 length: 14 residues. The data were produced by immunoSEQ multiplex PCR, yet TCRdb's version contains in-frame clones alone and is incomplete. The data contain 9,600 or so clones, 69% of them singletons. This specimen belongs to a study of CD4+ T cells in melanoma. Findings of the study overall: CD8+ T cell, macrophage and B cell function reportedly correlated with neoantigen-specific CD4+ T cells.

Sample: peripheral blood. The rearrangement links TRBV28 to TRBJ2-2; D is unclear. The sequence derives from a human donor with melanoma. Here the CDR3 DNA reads TGTGCCAGCAGTTTAGTCCTTAATGGCGGGGAGCTGTTTTTT. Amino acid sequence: CASSLVLNGGELFF.